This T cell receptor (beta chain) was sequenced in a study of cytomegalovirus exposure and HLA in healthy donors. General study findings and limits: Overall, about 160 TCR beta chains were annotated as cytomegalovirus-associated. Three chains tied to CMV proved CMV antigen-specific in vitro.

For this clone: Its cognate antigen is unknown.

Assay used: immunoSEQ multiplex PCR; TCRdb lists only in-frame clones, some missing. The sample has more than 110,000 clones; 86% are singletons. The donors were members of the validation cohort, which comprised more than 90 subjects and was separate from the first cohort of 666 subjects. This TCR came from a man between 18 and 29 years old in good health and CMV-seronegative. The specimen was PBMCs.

CDR3 DNA: TGTGCCAGCAATCGGGACAGGGGGCTTTGGGGCTACACCTTC. It yields the protein CASNRDRGLWGYTF. This chain joins TRBV2 and TRBJ1-2; 12 nucleotides align to TRBD1. Trimming at V came to 7 bases and at J to 8 bases, leaving 8 bases not matched to a gene. CDR3 length: 14 amino acids. Germline CDR1 reads SNHLY; CDR2 reads FYNNEI.